These 2 T cell receptor beta chains came from one sample sequenced in a study of blood T cells in healthy people across ages. Primed by a sample-barcoded 5' primer and a J-beta primer mix, a second PCR proceeded for about 6 to 12 cycles. TCRdb ran MiXCR on the 5' RACE reads and lists one entry per CDR3 protein. The sample yields some 850,000 distinct CDR3 sequences, roughly 25% seen once. These same records also appear under a second study, on T cells of mothers and their children.

Sequenced sample: blood. All receptors come from a boy between 5 and 17 years old in good health.

In nucleotides, the CDR3 is TGTGCCAGCAGTCAAGGGACCGCTAGCTTGGCTTTCTTT. Protein product: CASSQGTASLAFF. This rearrangement joins TRBV6-2 or TRBV6-3 to TRBJ1-1; possibly TRBD1 for D (5 bases). V gave up 5 bases and J gave up 11 bases, with 18 bases separating them. Looked up from germline, CDR1 is MNHEY and CDR2 is SVGEGT. This CDR3 is built from 13 residues.

The sample holds a few counts of this clonotype. This chain uses TRBV12-3 or TRBV12-4 with TRBJ2-3; D is possibly TRBD2 (5 bases). The CDR3 extends over 14 amino acids. The V and J ends lost 2 bases and 6 bases respectively, with 12 bases between them. The CDR3 is CASSLRGFEDTQYF. CDR3 in DNA: TGTGCCAGCAGTTTACGGGGATTTGAGGATACGCAGTATTTT.